This is a list of T cell receptor beta chains from one sample in a study of blood T cell repertoires in COVID-19. Clones were sequenced by immunoSEQ multiplex PCR, and TCRdb holds only the in-frame ones, with some missing. The sample contains 130,000 or so clones, roughly 88% of which appear only once. Sequenced: peripheral blood. Receptors originate from a man aged 65-85 years with active COVID-19. CDR3s include the opening cysteine and the closing phenylalanine or tryptophan.

cdr3_length	v_call	j_call	cdr3_aa
14	TRBV5-6	TRBJ1-5	CASSFRQGDQPQHF
15	TRBV15	TRBJ1-1	CATSRDSQGGTEAFF
11	TRBV5-6	TRBJ1-2	CASSDLRGGSF
17	TRBV3-1/TRBV3-2	TRBJ2-7	CASSQDSAPGTRNEQYF
15	TRBV19	TRBJ1-5	CASSISPQINQPQHF
19	TRBV6-6	TRBJ2-6	CASSPRLAGVVTGANVLTF
16	TRBV6-2/TRBV6-3	TRBJ2-7	CASSYSSGTPAYEQYF
13	TRBV6-5	TRBJ1-3	CASMGQTGNTIYF
13	TRBV11-2	TRBJ2-1	CASSLSGRGSQFF
16	TRBV3-1/TRBV3-2	TRBJ2-1	CASSQSRTSGNNEQFF
15	TRBV5-6	TRBJ2-1	CASSGTGQGINEQFF
16	TRBV6-1	TRBJ2-5	CASSERGVALGETQYF
15	TRBV3-1/TRBV3-2	TRBJ2-2	CASSPGTAFTGELFF
11	TRBV27	TRBJ2-3	CASTGTDTQYF
17	TRBV3-1/TRBV3-2	TRBJ1-4	CASSQGFRGQANEKLFF
14	TRBV7-9	TRBJ2-1	CASSLGTLAHEQFF
15	TRBV4-2	TRBJ2-7	CASSPGLAIPYEQYF
14	TRBV27	TRBJ2-7	CASSLETGLYEQYF
15	TRBV6-5	TRBJ2-1	CASRAGRAHYNEQFF
12	TRBV30	TRBJ1-3	CAWSTGGNTIYF
19	TRBV6-2/TRBV6-3	TRBJ2-3	CASSYPLREGALSTDTQYF
14	TRBV30	TRBJ1-2	CAWSVLVGRSGYTF
12	TRBV10-3	TRBJ2-7	CAISDTGNEQYF
14	TRBV28	TRBJ1-1	CASSPSPGTGPAFF
15	TRBV5-1	TRBJ1-1	CASSLVTAKNTEAFF
14	TRBV6-6	TRBJ1-5	CASRGQGSYQPQHF
13	TRBV6-2/TRBV6-3	TRBJ1-5	CASSYSKQQPQHF
15	TRBV5-4	TRBJ2-1	CASSLDGIGTNEQFF
15	TRBV28	TRBJ2-1	CASSQTSGRINEQFF
12	TRBV15	TRBJ1-6	CATSSENSPLHF
15	TRBV4-1	TRBJ2-7	CASSQGPGREREQYF
13	TRBV5-6	TRBJ2-5	CASSRLAGETQYF
16	TRBV10-1	TRBJ2-7	CASSDHASQLSYEQYF
16	TRBV5-8	TRBJ2-7	CASSWRRSRASYEQYF
16	TRBV6-2/TRBV6-3	TRBJ2-2	CASSYHNRGRGGELFF
14	TRBV7-2	TRBJ2-7	CASSSGTRGYEQYF
16	TRBV7-3	TRBJ2-7	CASSLYLAGPSYEQYF
16	TRBV3-1/TRBV3-2	TRBJ2-7	CASSQALRTSSYEQYF
16	TRBV12-2	TRBJ2-7	CASREDTLAGDDEQYF
14	TRBV5-1	TRBJ2-7	CASSPLGGYYEQYF
14	TRBV5-4	TRBJ2-5	CASRGGASQETQYF
14	TRBV7-9	TRBJ2-7	CASSLGQNIYEQYF
14	TRBV29-1	TRBJ1-6	CSVEGGRYRSPLHF
17	TRBV7-9	TRBJ2-1	CASSLALPGLAANEQFF
17	TRBV7-3	TRBJ2-1	CASSLTYVAGGKNEQFF
12	TRBV29-1	TRBJ2-3	CSSDRGVDTQYF
16	TRBV5-1	TRBJ1-3	CASSSPGGASGNTIYF
15	TRBV7-2	TRBJ2-3	CASSLSGRAPDTQYF
15	TRBV7-3	TRBJ2-7	CASSLLPGLTYEQYF
13	TRBV7-6	TRBJ2-7	CASSRTGEYEQYF
14	TRBV25-1	TRBJ1-2	CASSFIGQGHGYTF
16	TRBV5-4	TRBJ2-5	CASSRGLAGAQETQYF
17	TRBV5-1	TRBJ1-4	CASSFRGSVVGNEKLFF
16	TRBV28	TRBJ2-7	CASSPVGLGQGFQQYF
16	TRBV4-2	TRBJ2-2	CASTTDASGSVGELFF
15	TRBV6-4	TRBJ2-1	CASSELGLASNEQFF